Below are 3 T cell receptor beta chains sequenced from a single sample in a study of radiation and T cells in renal cell carcinoma. As for time point: blood 2 weeks post-SBRT. The treatment is: 15 Gy SBRT to primary tumor, nephrectomy 4 weeks later. The table came from immunoSEQ multiplex PCR; TCRdb's copy has only in-frame clones and leaves some out. The table has 100,000 to 150,000 clones, about four fifths seen once; the top ten hold approximately 6.3%. Source: blood, taken from a patient whose treatment included radiotherapy and nephrectomy. These TCRs come from a man over 45 with renal cell carcinoma.

CDR3 nucleotide sequence: TGTGCCAGCAGCGAAACAGGGAGGGACTATGGCTACACCTTC. The encoded protein is CASSETGRDYGYTF. The chain combines TRBV5-4 with TRBJ1-2; TRBD1 is a possible D gene (6 bases). V lost 4 bases to trimming and J lost 3 bases, with 13 bases between them. The CDR3 sequence is 14 residues long. CDR1 is SGHNT, CDR2 YYREEE, per germline (reference sequence).

J is TRBJ2-7 and V is TRBV12-5, with 7 bases fitting TRBD1. This CDR3 is built from 14 residues. Trimming removed 5 bases from V and 12 bases from J; junction bases left unmatched: 16. Germline-derived CDR1 and CDR2 are LGHNT and FRNRAP. In DNA, the CDR3 is TGTGCTAGTGGTCCCGGGACAGCTTATACGAGCTTGTACTTC. This sequence encodes CASGPGTAYTSLYF.

This clone has a handful of counts. The V and J genes are TRBV5-1 and TRBJ1-1; 7 bases agree with TRBD1. The V gene end was trimmed by 4 bases and the J gene end by 5 bases; junction bases not matched to a gene: 8. Per germline, CDR1 SGHRS and CDR2 YFSETQ. The CDR3 covers 14 residues. The CDR3 DNA is TGCGCCAGCAGCGAAGGACAGGCGGGGACTGAAGCTTTCTTT. Translating gives CASSEGQAGTEAFF. Complete variable domain (other parts from reference TRBV5-1 and TRBJ1-1): KAGVTQTPRYLIKTRGQQVTLSCSPISGHRSVSWYQQTPGQGLQFLFEYFSETQRNKGNFPGRFSGRQFSNSRSEMNVSTLELGDSALYLCASSEGQAGTEAFFGQGTRLTVV.